This TCR beta chain was found in a study of T cell changes during pregnancy in multiple sclerosis. V gave up 0 bases and J gave up 6 bases; unmatched junction bases: 6. CDR1 is MNHNS, CDR2 SASEGT, per germline. This CDR3 region has 16 residues. This clone has just one count. Here immunoSEQ multiplex PCR was the method, and the copy in TCRdb shows in-frame clones only, minus some. The sample carries some 100,000 clones, more than 80% recorded once. The rearrangement links TRBV6-1 to TRBJ2-1, with 9 positions matching TRBD2. The material was peripheral blood, obtained in the second trimester of pregnancy. The TCR sequence derives from a female donor with multiple sclerosis, enrolled in a pregnancy study. The CDR3 nucleotides are TGTGCCAGCAGTGAAGCGATAGCGGGAGACTCCAATGAGCAGTTCTTC. Translating it yields CASSEAIAGDSNEQFF.